This TCR beta chain was documented in a study of T cells in Graves' hyperthyroidism and ophthalmopathy. Overall study results and limits: Expanded thyroid clonotypes (above 0.001) were mostly also found in blood. Ophthalmopathy was identified by the model a median approximately 6.9 months ahead of onset.

Not enrolled were patients with uncontrolled infection, other autoimmune disease, pregnancy or lactation. PBMCs were sourced from about 10 ml fresh peripheral blood. Trimming took 7 bases from V and 6 from J, leaving 12 bases between them. Germline CDR1 MNHEY, CDR2 SVGEGT. The CDR3 has 12 amino acids. As concerns this clonotype: Antigen specificity is unknown.

The TCR beta CDR3 regions underwent amplification using RNA transcripts as the source. HTBI primers were used for first-round RT-PCR of the TCR CDR3. MiXCR, applied by TCRdb to the multiplex PCR reads, yields one record per CDR3 protein. Of a few hundred thousand distinct CDR3 sequences listed, 15% to 20% were seen once; the top ten hold less than 20%. Specimen: blood. This chain uses TRBV6-2 or TRBV6-3 with TRBJ1-1; no clear D. This TCR came from a middle-aged woman with Graves' ophthalmopathy. CDR3 sequence (DNA): TGTGCCAGCACCGCGGCCCTCCCTGAAGCTTTCTTT. Translation gives CASTAALPEAFF.